The T cell receptor beta chain under discussion was sequenced for a study of shared clonotypes between healthy human individuals. Background on the study: A donor's plate count was three for CD4 naive and three for CD4 memory; CD8 naive had two and CD8 memory one. Study observations and caveats: Around 5.3% of naive CD4 clonotypes were shared across a few donors. A generally larger estimated richness was seen in naive subsets than in memory subsets.

Of note for this clone: No antigen is known for it. The same CDR3 can be traced to other DNA sequences in this sample.

Clones were read by immunoSEQ multiplex PCR, and TCRdb kept only the in-frame ones, dropping some. The sample has over 1.4 million clones; 96% are singletons. Splitting the CD4+ cells yielded a CD45RA+ naive subset and a CD45RA-negative memory subset. V was pared by 4 bases and J by 6 bases, with 6 bases of the junction left unmatched. The germline V gene encodes CDR1 MNHNS and CDR2 SASEGT. The CDR3 totals 16 residues. The sequenced material came from naive CD4+ T cells sorted from blood. Subset: CD45RA+ positively selected. This TCR derives from a man under 40 in good health. The chain combines TRBV6-1 with TRBJ2-2; 12 bases map to TRBD2. The CDR3 region has the DNA TGTGCCAGCAGTGCCCTAGCGGGAGGGCCGCCCGGGGAGCTGTTTTTT. It specifies CASSALAGGPPGELFF.